The 32 T cell receptor beta chains presented below share a single source sample, sequenced in a study of vaccination and CD4 T cells after COVID-19. Antigen specificity for these receptors is unknown. Documented treatment: 10-day PBMC culture with coronavirus spike peptide pools or control peptides (ViraFEST assay). Sequenced with the Oncomine TCR Beta short-read assay was DNA taken from cultured CD4+ T cells. TCRdb processed the PCR reads anew with MiXCR; each CDR3 protein has one entry. The data contain roughly 11,000 distinct CDR3 sequences, under 35% of them seen just once; the ten biggest clones take up about 22%. Source material: cultured CD4+ T cells from blood. Source of these receptors: a human donor with COVID-19.

The rearrangement links TRBV5-8 to TRBJ2-7; the match to TRBD1 covers 9 bases. The V gene end was trimmed by 9 bases and the J gene end by 3 bases; junction bases not matched to a gene: 13. The germline V gene has CDR1 SGHTS and CDR2 YDEGEE. The CDR3 spans 15 residues. The chain's CDR3 is CATAQKDRGFYEQYF. The CDR3 nucleotides read TGTGCCACCGCACAGAAGGACAGGGGATTCTACGAGCAGTACTTC.

The gene calls are TRBV6-5 and TRBJ1-6; TRBD1 matches at 11 bases. The V gene end was trimmed by 0 bases and the J gene end by 8 bases; junction bases not matched to a gene: 3. The CDR3 runs 16 residues. Per germline, CDR1 MNHEY and CDR2 SVGAGI. CDR3 sequence (DNA): TGTGCCAGCAGTTACTCAGGACAGGGGGCGCATTCACCCCTCCACTTT. It is translated as CASSYSGQGAHSPLHF.

V and J are TRBV2 and TRBJ1-5; TRBD1 aligns across 11 bases. The CDR3 is 13 residues long. CDR1 is SNHLY and CDR2 is FYNNEI in the germline V gene. V trimming: 9 bases; J trimming: 5 bases; junction bases outside the gene matches: 3. CDR3 protein: CASGQGADQPQHF. Written as DNA, the CDR3 is TGTGCCAGTGGACAGGGGGCAGATCAGCCCCAGCATTTT.

In this sample, this clonotype turned up a few times. The V and J genes are TRBV20-1 and TRBJ2-3; 7 bases map to TRBD2. V lost 1 base, J lost 4 bases, and 14 bases stayed unmatched. Germline V lookup: CDR1 DFQATT, CDR2 SNEGSKA (reference sequence). There are 17 residues in the CDR3. CDR3: CSARVVREGLLPDTQYF. The DNA for the CDR3 is TGCAGTGCTAGAGTGGTTAGGGAGGGCCTGCTCCCAGATACGCAGTATTTT.

This clonotype was detected a few times. The J gene is TRBJ2-1, the V gene TRBV11-3; 9 bases agree with TRBD2. CDR3 length: 17 residues. Germline trimming cut 5 bases from V and 4 bases from J; bases unmatched to any gene: 12. CDR1 is SGHNT, CDR2 YENEEA, per germline. In DNA form, the CDR3 reads TGTGCCAGCAGCCGCACGCAGGGGAGCGGGGGGTACAATGAGCAGTTCTTC. This sequence encodes CASSRTQGSGGYNEQFF.

The chain couples TRBV18 to TRBJ1-6; D might be TRBD1 (5 bases). Germline V lookup: CDR1 KGHSH, CDR2 LQKENI. V dropped 2 bases and J dropped 10 bases, with 15 bases sitting between them. The CDR3 is 15 amino acids. This CDR3 is CASSPGMGTGSPLHF. DNA for the CDR3: TGTGCCAGCTCACCAGGTATGGGGACGGGGTCACCCCTCCACTTT. Complete variable domain (other parts from reference TRBV18 and TRBJ1-6): NAGVMQNPRHLVRRRGQEARLRCSPMKGHSHVYWYRQLPEEGLKFMVYLQKENIIDESGMPKERFSAEFPKEGPSILRIQQVVRGDSAAYFCASSPGMGTGSPLHFGNGTRLTVT.

The chain links TRBV12-3 or TRBV12-4 to TRBJ2-5; D remains ambiguous. V was clipped by 10 bases and J by 5 bases, with 11 bases between them. CDR3 length: 11 amino acids. The CDR3 region has the DNA TGTGCCACCACGGTGGACGAGACCCAGTACTTC. Translation gives CATTVDETQYF.

This clonotype was seen a few times. This chain connects TRBV24-1 to TRBJ1-1; D gene ambiguous. Trimming cost V 4 bases and J 3 bases, with 5 bases left between them. The CDR3 has 12 amino acids. Germline values: CDR1 KGHDR, CDR2 SFDVKD. The CDR3 protein is CATSDTHTEAFF. Here the CDR3 DNA reads TGTGCCACCAGTGACACACACACTGAAGCTTTCTTT.

This clonotype came up a few times. The chain has TRBV27 and TRBJ2-2; possibly TRBD2 for D (6 bases). CDR1 MNHEY and CDR2 SMNVEV come from the germline V gene (reference sequence). The length of the CDR3 is 14 residues. Trimming took off 7 bases at V and 1 base at J, with 10 bases between the two ends. This chain's CDR3 is CASNVGGNTGELFF. DNA for the CDR3: TGTGCCAGCAATGTCGGGGGGAACACCGGGGAGCTGTTTTTT.

The chain carries TRBV25-1 and TRBJ1-1; TRBD1 is a possible D gene (5 bases). The V gene lost 2 bases and the J gene lost 1 base, with 11 bases spanning the gap. This CDR3 is built from 15 residues. Germline V lookup: CDR1 MGHDK, CDR2 SYGVNS. The CDR3 DNA follows: TGTGCCAGCAGTGAAGGTTTCCAGGGGAACACTGAAGCTTTCTTT. It encodes CASSEGFQGNTEAFF.

The CDR3 here is CASSRESGPSNYGYTF. The DNA of the CDR3 is TGCGCCAGCAGCCGGGAAAGTGGACCGTCCAACTATGGCTACACCTTC. The J gene is TRBJ1-2, the V gene TRBV5-1; D gene uncertain. The germline V gene has CDR1 SGHRS and CDR2 YFSETQ. CDR3 size: 16 residues. With 4 bases removed from V and 2 bases from J, the gap between germline ends came to 18 bases.

In its sample, this clonotype was seen a few times. The J gene is TRBJ2-1, the V gene TRBV24-1, with TRBD1 matching over 7 bases. This CDR3 is 13 amino acids long. In germline, CDR1 is KGHDR, CDR2 SFDVKD. Trimming cost V 12 bases and J 5 bases; bases outside gene matches: 9. CDR3 DNA sequence: TGTGCCGCCCAGACAGGGAAGGACAATGAGCAGTTCTTC. Translating gives CAAQTGKDNEQFF.

The chain carries TRBV20-1 and TRBJ2-3, with TRBD2 identical over 7 bases. The CDR3 consists of 14 residues. The J segment lost 5 bases and the V segment lost 4 bases, leaving 9 bases of the junction unmatched. Germline V CDR1 and CDR2: DFQATT, SNEGSKA (reference sequence). The DNA of the CDR3 is TGCAGTGCTAATTGGGGCGGGGGTAGAGATACGCAGTATTTT. Protein: CSANWGGGRDTQYF.

This clonotype appeared a few times. The J gene is TRBJ1-5, the V gene TRBV20-1; 9 nucleotides align to TRBD1. The CDR3 runs 17 residues. Germline CDR1 and CDR2: DFQATT and SNEGSKA (reference sequence). With V trimmed by 2 bases and J by 0 bases, 8 bases remained unmatched. The CDR3: CSARHGTGRVSNQPQHF. The CDR3 DNA reads as TGCAGTGCTAGACACGGGACAGGGAGAGTTAGCAATCAGCCCCAGCATTTT.

The chain joins TRBV4-1 to TRBJ2-7; unclear D gene. Germline V gene lookup returns CDR1 MGHRA and CDR2 YSYEKL. The CDR3 runs to 15 residues. V was shortened by 1 base and J by 6 bases, with 16 bases between the two germline ends. The CDR3 region is CASSQGHSLRAEQYF. CDR3 bases: TGCGCCAGCAGCCAAGGGCACAGCCTCCGGGCCGAGCAGTACTTC.

This chain links TRBV28 with TRBJ2-7, with D perhaps given as TRBD1 or TRBD2 (5 bases each). This CDR3 contains 16 residues. Trimming took 6 bases from V and 1 from J, leaving 19 bases between them. Germline V gene lookup returns CDR1 MDHEN and CDR2 SYDVKM. DNA of the CDR3: TGTGCCAGCAGCCCCGATGAGGGGCGCCGGTCCTACGAGCAGTACTTC. Encoded protein: CASSPDEGRRSYEQYF.

Note on this clonotype: One base away lies a much larger clone, so this may be a sequencing read error. The chain employs TRBV30 and TRBJ1-2; no clear D. This CDR3 spans 12 amino acids. Germline CDR1 GTSNPN, CDR2 SVGIG (reference sequence). CDR3 sequence: CTWREGSFGYTF. The CDR3 nucleotides read TGTACCTGGAGGGAGGGTTCGTTCGGCTACACCTTC. Complete variable domain (other parts from reference TRBV30 and TRBJ1-2): SQTIHQWPATLVQPVGSPLSLECTVEGTSNPNLYWYRQAAGRGLQLLFYSVGIGQISSEVPQNLSASRPQDRQFILSSKKLLLSDSGFYLCTWREGSFGYTFGSGTRLTVV.

In its sample, this clonotype was seen a few times. The chain joins TRBV25-1 to TRBJ2-5; 11 nucleotides match TRBD2. Germline CDR1 reads MGHDK; CDR2 reads SYGVNS. The CDR3 runs 15 residues. V shed 5 bases and J 4 bases; nucleotides not matched to a gene: 6. In DNA, the CDR3 is TGTGCCAGCAGTCTAGCGGGGGGCCTAGGAGAGACCCAGTACTTC. This translates into CASSLAGGLGETQYF.

This clonotype turned up a few times. CDR3 residues: CASSLAAGGQYF. The CDR3 DNA reads as TGTGCCAGCAGCTTGGCGGCAGGCGGGCAGTATTTT. This rearrangement joins TRBV5-5 to TRBJ2-3, with D unclear. The length of the CDR3 is 12 residues. Germline V CDR1 and CDR2: SGHKS, YYEKEE (reference sequence). Deletions cut 0 bases from V and 11 bases from J, with 10 bases between. The whole variable domain, remainder taken from reference TRBV5-5 and TRBJ2-3, is DAGVTQSPTHLIKTRGQQVTLRCSPISGHKSVSWYQQVLGQGPQFIFQYYEKEERGRGNFPDRFSARQFPNYSSELNVNALLLGDSALYLCASSLAAGGQYFGPGTRLTVL.

This clonotype was picked up a small number of times. The chain combines TRBV12-3 or TRBV12-4 with TRBJ1-1; D remains ambiguous. V was shortened by 3 bases and J by 6 bases, with 14 bases between the two germline ends. The CDR3 has 14 residues. The CDR3 loop is CASSFVSGSAEAFF. CDR3 sequence (DNA): TGTGCCAGCAGTTTTGTATCGGGGAGCGCTGAAGCTTTCTTT.

This clonotype has just a few counts. The V gene is TRBV20-1, the J gene TRBJ1-5; 9 bases align to TRBD1. There are 13 residues in the CDR3. V lost 6 bases to trimming and J lost 3 bases; unmatched junction nucleotides: 3. The germline V gene has CDR1 DFQATT and CDR2 SNEGSKA (reference sequence). The chain's CDR3 is CSARQGDNQPQHF. CDR3 DNA: TGCAGTGCGCGACAGGGGGACAATCAGCCCCAGCATTTT.

The chain couples TRBV19 to TRBJ2-1; D may be TRBD1 (6 bases). This CDR3 is 13 amino acids long. Trimming left V 4 bases short and J 7 bases short, with 11 bases between. Germline values: CDR1 LNHDA, CDR2 SQIVND (reference sequence). The CDR3 region has the DNA TGTGCCAGTAGTACCCGGGACACGAATGAGCAGTTCTTC. It codes for CASSTRDTNEQFF.

The chain links TRBV7-3 to TRBJ2-5, with D unresolved. Germline V gene sequence: CDR1 SGHTA, CDR2 FQGTGA. CDR3 size: 13 residues. The ends were cut back, 3 bases at V and 5 bases at J, with 10 bases in the middle. This chain's CDR3 is CASSFGLGETQYF. For the CDR3, the DNA is TGTGCCAGCAGCTTCGGGTTGGGGGAGACCCAGTACTTC.

The rearrangement uses TRBV12-3 or TRBV12-4 and TRBJ2-7, with D perhaps TRBD1 (6 bases). The CDR3 extends over 14 amino acids. Trimming cost V 3 bases and J 5 bases, with 14 bases left between them. The CDR3 region has the DNA TGTGCCAGCAGTTTCAGAAACAGGGTCGACGAGCAGTACTTC. Translation gives CASSFRNRVDEQYF.

This clonotype is termed medium-sized (0.01 to 0.1%). The rearrangement joins TRBV2 to TRBJ1-2, with D possibly being TRBD1 (5 bases). CDR1 is SNHLY, CDR2 FYNNEI, per germline. The CDR3 contains 14 residues. With 6 bases removed from V and 4 bases from J, the gap between germline ends came to 15 bases. In DNA, the CDR3 is TGTGCCAGCAGAATGGGGACCCGGACCTATGGCTACACCTTC. This gives the protein CASRMGTRTYGYTF.

This clonotype has a handful of counts. Germline and junction disagree at one end, which may indicate a read error. The chain combines TRBV7-7 with TRBJ2-5; D possibly uses TRBD1 or TRBD2 (6 bases each). The CDR3 is 17 amino acids. Germline CDR1 and CDR2: SSHAT and FNYEAQ (reference sequence). In nucleotides, the CDR3 is TGTGCTAGCAGCTTAGACGGTGGTTCCGGGGGCAAAGAGACCCAGTACTTC. This sequence encodes CASSLDGGSGGKETQYF.

The sample holds a few counts of this clonotype. The chain uses TRBV6-1 and TRBJ2-6; D gene unclear. This CDR3 has 13 amino acids. Germline V gene sequence: CDR1 MNHNS, CDR2 SASEGT. V shed 6 bases and J shed 9 bases, with 12 bases lying between them. The CDR3: CASRGPVSNVLTF. The CDR3 DNA sequence: TGTGCCAGCAGGGGCCCCGTCAGCAACGTCCTGACTTTC.

The genes are TRBV6-5 and TRBJ2-7; D is undetermined. Trimming pared 2 bases from V and 1 base from J, leaving 9 bases between. The CDR3 spans 14 residues. Germline V gene data show CDR1 as MNHEY and CDR2 as SVGAGI. The CDR3 bases are TGTGCCAGCAGTTACGGGCAGATGTCCTACGAGCAGTACTTC. Amino acids: CASSYGQMSYEQYF.

The chain joins TRBV7-8 to TRBJ2-7; TRBD2 matches at 7 bases. The V gene's germline CDR1 is SGHVS and CDR2 FQNEAQ. With 5 bases clipped from V and 4 bases from J, the junction kept 8 bases outside the gene matches. The CDR3 contains 14 residues. The CDR3 here is CASSRPGLPYEQYF. The CDR3, as DNA: TGTGCCAGCAGCCGTCCGGGACTACCTTACGAGCAGTACTTC.

The CDR3 here is CASSLNTDTQYF. The CDR3 DNA reads TGTGCCAGCAGTTTGAACACAGATACGCAGTATTTT. The gene calls are TRBV6-2 or TRBV6-3 and TRBJ2-3; no reliable D call. Trimming stripped 4 bases from V and 2 bases from J, with 4 bases between. Germline assignment: CDR1 MNHEY and CDR2 SVGEGT. The CDR3 spans 12 residues.

This clonotype has just a few counts. The chain recombines TRBV30 with TRBJ1-3, with D tentatively TRBD1 (6 bases). This CDR3 is 16 amino acids long. Trimming took 4 bases from V and 0 from J, leaving 16 bases between them. From germline, CDR1 is GTSNPN and CDR2 SVGIG (reference sequence). In DNA, the CDR3 is TGTGCCTGGATACAGGGTTCTATATCCTCTGGAAACACCATATATTTT. Translating it yields CAWIQGSISSGNTIYF.

The V gene is TRBV6-1, the J gene TRBJ1-1; D possibly corresponds to TRBD1 (5 bases). Trimming took off 6 bases at V and 3 bases at J, with 14 bases between the two ends. The CDR3 sequence is 14 residues long. Germline lookup yields CDR1 MNHNS and CDR2 SASEGT. CDR3 bases: TGTGCCAGCAGACGACAGTTAAGGGACACTGAAGCTTTCTTT. It is translated as CASRRQLRDTEAFF.